This T cell receptor beta chain stems from a study of T cells after posttransplantation cyclophosphamide (dated by TCRdb to 2016 to 2017). For context, the study as a whole: Using TRB sequencing, the study followed how the T cell repertoire reconstituted after myeloablative bone marrow transplantation in which posttransplantation cyclophosphamide served as GVHD prophylaxis. Samples from about 37 PTCy-treated patients and roughly 17 related bone marrow donors of those patients were subjected to antigen receptor sequencing. TRB sequencing was performed on blood from all 35 or so PTCy patients with 1-year posttransplant specimens. Up to 3 additional blood samples from 2 to 5.2 years after transplant were also TRB-sequenced in 3 patients, as was pretransplant blood from several patients. Because TRA and TRB clonality were tightly correlated in 8 or 9 samples, subsequent TCR analyses were focused on TRB only. Public TRB sequences were compared against a database of over 3,000 sequences linked to responses to pathogens, tumor antigens, self-antigens and alloantigens.

Of note for this clone: Its specific antigen is unknown. No base quality information exists; no much larger clone differs at one position.

The treatment or condition label, read with the paper, signifies: high-dose cyclophosphamide on days +3 and +4 as single-agent GVHD prophylaxis. Busulfan and fludarabine conditioning, a related or unrelated marrow graft, and cyclophosphamide on days +3 and +4 were given to PTCy patients. The PTCy-treated patients were drawn from a prospective, multi-institutional clinical trial. Mononuclear cells from peripheral blood and bone marrow were separated by Ficoll-Hypaque density centrifugation and then cryopreserved. CD4+ and CD8+ T cells, including naive and memory subsets, were sorted by FACS on a FACSAria II. Genomic DNA was used for TRB sequencing, which was performed with the immunoSEQ assay at survey resolution or with the hsTCRB kit. The study's own analysis went as follows. The immunoSEQ software handled the initial read processing, while the LymphoSeq R package was used for the repertoire analyses. Clonality was computed as 1 minus normalized Shannon entropy, and a Gini coefficient was also calculated for each TRB dataset. Phenotypes of unsorted samples were inferred by mapping TRB sequences from sorted subsets of the recipient or donor onto unsorted samples of the same recipient. The clones in this table, taken by TCRdb from immuneACCESS, are in-frame only. Not every clone is retained; where verified, under half of the shortfall comes from an unresolved V gene, and the cause of the rest is unknown. That table furnishes V, J and clone size, whereas the DNA furnished D and trimming. This sample has about 36,000 clones in its table, and roughly 73% of those were observed once. The ten largest clonotypes hold about 7.6% of the sample.

Results the study describes overall, beyond this receptor: At 1-2 months, donor-recipient similarity was low but rose over the first year, and the later blood repertoires were often dominated by donor CD8+ memory clones. The TRB repertoires of T cells infiltrating skin or GI tract showed only limited overlap with the TRB repertoires of T cells in blood. Across roughly 49 patients, TRB clonality was highly associated with recipient CMV seropositivity and CMV reactivation, and PTCy diversity was similar to diversity in CNI/methotrexate controls.

V sheds 0 bases and J sheds 3 bases, leaving 10 bases between their ends. The CDR3 covers 15 residues, taking in both the cysteine and the phenylalanine. The CDR3 DNA has 45 bases and is translated from base 1. As encoded in the germline V gene, CDR1 is SGHDT while CDR2 is YYEEEE. The sample was CD4+ T cells sorted from blood, taken 1903 days after a stem cell transplant with posttransplant cyclophosphamide. Recombination linked TRBV5-6 to TRBJ1-3; TRBD1 might be the D gene, on 6 matching bases. This TCR was recovered from a female patient aged 35-55 years who received an allogeneic stem cell transplant from a related donor, was CMV-positive, and had no GVHD. Post transplant, some T cells may arise from the graft donor. The CDR3 amino acid sequence is: CASSLEQGFGNTIYF. The DNA sequence is as follows: TGTGCCAGCAGCTTGGAACAGGGTTTTGGAAACACCATATATTTT.